One sample yielded the 19 T cell receptor beta chains listed below, sequenced in a study of T cell responses to AZD1222 COVID-19 vaccine. Sequenced by immunoSEQ multiplex PCR; TCRdb stores in-frame clones only, minus some. The sample comprises 150,000 to 200,000 clones, approximately 93% of which are singletons, and roughly 1% rests with the top ten. This specimen consisted of peripheral blood, obtained on day 0 of AZD1222 vaccination. These receptors were obtained from an adult in good health.

V and J are TRBV5-6 and TRBJ1-2; D remains ambiguous. The germline CDR1 and CDR2 sequences are SGHDT and YYEEEE. V lost 4 bases, J lost 4 bases, and 11 bases lay in between. This CDR3 comprises 13 residues. The CDR3 DNA sequence: TGTGCCAGCAGCCTGGGTAATCTCTATGGCTACACCTTC. It encodes CASSLGNLYGYTF.

The V and J genes are TRBV7-9 and TRBJ2-5; D assignment may be TRBD1 or TRBD2 (6 bases each). Trimming took 5 bases from V and 0 from J, leaving 13 bases between them. The CDR3 sequence is 15 residues long. Looked up from germline, CDR1 is SEHNR and CDR2 is FQNEAQ (reference sequence). The CDR3 DNA follows: TGTGCCAGCAGCCCCGGGGGCATTTACCAAGAGACCCAGTACTTC. Amino acid sequence: CASSPGGIYQETQYF.

The J gene is TRBJ1-2, the V gene TRBV27, with D perhaps TRBD1 (6 bases). Germline CDR1 MNHEY, CDR2 SMNVEV (reference sequence). The CDR3 contains 13 residues. Deletions cut 2 bases from V and 8 bases from J, with 12 bases between. The DNA of the CDR3 is TGTGCCAGCAGTTTAATTAGGGGGGACGGCTACACCTTC. Protein sequence: CASSLIRGDGYTF.

A remark on this clone: Germline and junction disagree at one end, which may indicate a read error. This sequence joins TRBV6-6 and TRBJ2-5; TRBD1 is a possible D gene (6 bases). From germline, CDR1 is MNHNY and CDR2 SVGAGI (reference sequence). The length of the CDR3 is 16 residues. The CDR3 DNA sequence: TGTGCCAGCAGTTACGTCGGGGCTGTCGGCTCCAGGGGATTAAACTTC. Translation gives CASSYVGAVGSRGLNF.

The V and J genes are TRBV6-5 and TRBJ2-7; the D is unclear. In germline, CDR1 is MNHEY, CDR2 SVGAGI. With 0 bases removed from V and 7 bases from J, the gap between germline ends came to 13 bases. The CDR3 sequence is 14 residues long. The DNA for the CDR3 is TGTGCCAGCAGTTACTCGGGCAGTATGAGGGAGCAGTACTTC. Translating it yields CASSYSGSMREQYF.

The rearrangement joins TRBV7-9 to TRBJ1-1; TRBD1 matches 8 bases. Trimming took 6 bases from V and 4 from J; bases not matched to a gene: 10. The CDR3 loop spans 15 amino acids. The germline V gene encodes CDR1 SEHNR and CDR2 FQNEAQ (reference sequence). CDR3 protein: CASRNPQGVSTEAFF. CDR3 DNA sequence: TGTGCCAGCAGAAACCCACAGGGGGTAAGCACTGAAGCTTTCTTT.

The V gene is TRBV9, the J gene TRBJ1-1, with a tentative D call TRBD1 (5 bases). V lost 0 bases to trimming and J lost 0 bases, with 12 bases between them. This CDR3 comprises 16 residues. Germline lookup yields CDR1 SGDLS and CDR2 YYNGEE. The CDR3 loop reads CASSVALGDLNTEAFF. CDR3 sequence (DNA): TGTGCCAGCAGCGTAGCCCTGGGGGATTTGAACACTGAAGCTTTCTTT.

This rearrangement joins TRBV18 to TRBJ1-6; D gene uncertain. Germline V gives CDR1 KGHSH, CDR2 LQKENI. The CDR3 loop spans 16 amino acids. Trimming left V 6 bases short and J 2 bases short, with 14 bases between. CDR3: CASSYGEGTYNSPLHF. CDR3 in DNA: TGTGCCAGCTCGTACGGCGAAGGCACCTATAATTCACCCCTCCACTTT.

This clone has a single count. The chain joins TRBV5-3 to TRBJ1-6; a weak D match, TRBD1 (5 bases). TRBV5-3 is identified as an open reading frame with a role that is uncertain. The CDR3 is 17 residues long. The ends were cut back, 2 bases at V and 5 bases at J, with 17 bases in the middle. CDR3 nucleotides: TGTGCCAGAAGCTTATACGGCGACAGAGCGAATAATTCACCCCTCCACTTT. Residues: CARSLYGDRANNSPLHF.

The rearrangement uses TRBV19 and TRBJ1-2; D is unclear. Germline V gene data show CDR1 as LNHDA and CDR2 as SQIVND (reference sequence). This CDR3 comprises 15 residues. Trimming left V 5 bases short and J 3 bases short, with 16 bases between. The CDR3: CASSPQEGWDYGYTF. In nucleotides, the CDR3 is TGTGCCAGTAGTCCTCAGGAGGGCTGGGACTATGGCTACACCTTC.

CDR3 in DNA: TGTGCCAGCAGCGTTCAGGGGAACCAGCCCCAGCATTTT. Its translation: CASSVQGNQPQHF. V is TRBV9 and J is TRBJ1-5; possible D gene TRBD1, 6 bases. This CDR3 region has 13 residues. CDR1 and CDR2 from the germline V gene are SGDLS and YYNGEE. Trimming left V 2 bases short and J 7 bases short, with 10 bases between. The variable domain in full, with the rest retrieved from reference TRBV9 and TRBJ1-5, is DSGVTQTPKHLITATGQRVTLRCSPRSGDLSVYWYQQSLDQGLQFLIQYYNGEERAKGNILERFSAQQFPDLHSELNLSSLELGDSALYFCASSVQGNQPQHFGDGTRLSIL.

V is TRBV6-5 and J is TRBJ1-5, with D perhaps matching TRBD1 (5 bases). The ends were cut back, 6 bases at V and 0 bases at J, with 6 bases in the middle. The CDR3 extends over 13 amino acids. Per the germline V gene, CDR1 is MNHEY and CDR2 is SVGAGI. This CDR3 reads CASRQGSNQPQHF. The CDR3 DNA reads TGTGCCAGCAGGCAGGGTAGCAATCAGCCCCAGCATTTT.

This clone showed up just once. The CDR3 DNA follows: TGTGCCAGCAGTGATCGAGCGGGGGGAGCAGATACGCAGTATTTT. Protein: CASSDRAGGADTQYF. This chain uses TRBV2 with TRBJ2-3; 9 nucleotides line up with TRBD2. Germline CDR1 reads SNHLY; CDR2 reads FYNNEI. Trimming cost V 3 bases and J 4 bases; bases outside gene matches: 5. The CDR3 loop spans 15 amino acids.

This clone was observed once. This chain uses TRBV9 with TRBJ2-7; D not certain. CDR1 is SGDLS, CDR2 YYNGEE, per germline. The CDR3 extends over 15 amino acids. Deletions cut 4 bases from V and 0 bases from J, with 14 bases between. In DNA, the CDR3 is TGTGCCAGCAGCCCCCAGTATTACGGCTCCTACGAGCAGTACTTC. The encoded protein is CASSPQYYGSYEQYF.

The table lists this clone with a count of one. The rearrangement joins TRBV7-9 to TRBJ1-5; D unclear. There are 14 residues in the CDR3. V lost 3 bases to trimming and J lost 3 bases, with 9 bases between them. CDR1 is SEHNR and CDR2 is FQNEAQ in the germline V gene (reference sequence). The CDR3 here is CASSFTADNQPQHF. Here the CDR3 DNA reads TGTGCCAGCAGCTTTACGGCAGACAATCAGCCCCAGCATTTT.

V gene TRBV7-9 combines with J gene TRBJ1-2; a weak D match, TRBD1 (5 bases). The CDR3 contains 13 residues. Trimming shortened V by 10 bases and J by 4 bases, and 16 bases separated the two germline ends. Per the germline V gene, CDR1 is SEHNR and CDR2 is FQNEAQ (reference sequence). CDR3 coding DNA: TGTGCCACCTATGGGGGGGATCCCTATGGCTACACCTTC. This sequence encodes CATYGGDPYGYTF.

The chain carries TRBV30 and TRBJ1-6; 7 bases map to TRBD1. Per the germline V gene, CDR1 is GTSNPN and CDR2 is SVGIG (reference sequence). Losses at the gene ends were 1 base for V and 7 bases for J; bases not matched to a gene: 10. The length of the CDR3 is 16 residues. The CDR3 loop reads CAWSGTGDLRNSPLHF. The DNA for the CDR3 is TGTGCCTGGAGTGGTACAGGGGACCTGAGGAATTCACCCCTCCACTTT.

The chain uses TRBV6-2 or TRBV6-3 and TRBJ1-5; 10 bases map to TRBD1. The CDR3 totals 15 residues. V was pared by 4 bases and J by 2 bases, with 2 bases of the junction left unmatched. In germline, CDR1 is MNHEY, CDR2 SVGEGT. In nucleotides, the CDR3 is TGTGCCAGCAGTTGGGGGACAGGGGGCAATCAGCCCCAGCATTTT. Its protein is CASSWGTGGNQPQHF.

This clone was detected once. The genes are TRBV18 and TRBJ1-3; 9 positions agree with TRBD1. Trimming cost V 3 bases and J 4 bases; bases outside gene matches: 7. The CDR3 is 16 amino acids. Germline CDR1 reads KGHSH; CDR2 reads LQKENI. CDR3 protein: CASSPPTGGRGNTIYF. The CDR3 DNA reads as TGTGCCAGCTCACCGCCGACAGGGGGTAGAGGAAACACCATATATTTT.